The source of this TCR beta chain is a study of response to subunit inactivated influenza vaccine. This clonotype was observed a few times. The antigen is undetermined. Study-wide findings and caveats: After each seasonal influenza vaccination, few new T cells are recruited, the authors suggested.

TCRdb ran MiXCR on the RT-PCR reads and lists one entry per CDR3 protein. This table has about 800,000 distinct CDR3 sequences, about 20% appearing once. This CDR3 contains 13 residues. The V gene lost 2 bases and the J gene lost 3 bases, with 8 bases spanning the gap. Germline V CDR1 and CDR2: LGHNA, YSLEER. The gene calls are TRBV4-3 and TRBJ2-7; D gene unclear. This specimen consisted of PBMCs from blood, obtained approximately 5 days after vaccination. The TCR was taken from a man in his fifties who received an inactivated influenza vaccine. CDR3 sequence (DNA): TGCGCCAGCAGCCAAAATAGCAACTACGAGCAGTACTTC. Translated, it gives CASSQNSNYEQYF.